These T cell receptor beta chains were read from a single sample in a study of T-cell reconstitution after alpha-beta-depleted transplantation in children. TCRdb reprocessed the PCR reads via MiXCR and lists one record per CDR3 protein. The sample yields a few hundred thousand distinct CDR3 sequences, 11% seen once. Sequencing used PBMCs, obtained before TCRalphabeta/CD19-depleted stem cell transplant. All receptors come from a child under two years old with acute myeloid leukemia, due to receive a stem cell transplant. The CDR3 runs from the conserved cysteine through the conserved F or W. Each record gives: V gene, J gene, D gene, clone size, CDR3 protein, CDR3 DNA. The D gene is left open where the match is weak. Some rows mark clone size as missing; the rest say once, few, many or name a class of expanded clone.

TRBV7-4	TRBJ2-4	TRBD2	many	CASSPPLAGDKNIQYF	TGTGCCAGCAGCCCCCCACTAGCGGGGGACAAAAACATTCAGTACTTC
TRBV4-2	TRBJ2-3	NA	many	CASSLHRVLADTDTQYF	TGTGCCAGCAGCCTCCACAGGGTCCTAGCGGACACAGATACGCAGTATTTT
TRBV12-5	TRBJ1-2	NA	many	CASGLVGGADGYTF	TGTGCTAGTGGTTTGGTAGGAGGGGCGGACGGCTACACCTTC
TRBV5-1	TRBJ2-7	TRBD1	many	CASSLDRGEQYF	TGCGCCAGCAGCTTGGACAGGGGCGAGCAGTACTTC
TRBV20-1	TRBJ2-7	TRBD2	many	CSARATSGSTSYEQYF	TGCAGTGCTAGAGCCACTAGCGGGAGTACCTCCTACGAGCAGTACTTC
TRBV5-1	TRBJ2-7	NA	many	CASSQEGPKYEQYF	TGCGCCAGCAGCCAGGAGGGACCGAAGTACGAGCAGTACTTC
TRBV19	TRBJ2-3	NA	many	CASSPGDSSTDTQYF	TGTGCCAGTAGTCCGGGGGACAGCAGCACAGATACGCAGTATTTT
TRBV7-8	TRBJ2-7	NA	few	CASSNDRHEQYF	TGTGCCAGCAGTAACGACAGACACGAGCAGTACTTC
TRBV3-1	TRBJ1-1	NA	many	CASSSPGRGRAFF	TGTGCCAGCAGCTCTCCCGGCAGGGGTCGGGCTTTCTTT
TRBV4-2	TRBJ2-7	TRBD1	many	CASSQDWGTGLGYEQYF	TGTGCCAGCAGCCAAGATTGGGGGACAGGGCTCGGGTACGAGCAGTACTTC
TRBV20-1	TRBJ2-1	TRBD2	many	CSARGSGRVSEQFF	TGCAGTGCTAGGGGTAGCGGGAGGGTTAGTGAGCAGTTCTTC
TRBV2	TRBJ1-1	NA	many	CASSVMNTEAFF	TGTGCCAGCAGTGTTATGAACACTGAAGCTTTCTTT
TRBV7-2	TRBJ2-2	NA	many	CASSSSRNTGELFF	TGTGCCAGCAGTTCTAGCCGCAACACCGGGGAGCTGTTTTTT
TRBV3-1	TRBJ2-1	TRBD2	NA	CASSGPGLGFDEQFF	TGTGCCAGCAGCGGTCCGGGACTAGGGTTCGATGAGCAGTTCTTC
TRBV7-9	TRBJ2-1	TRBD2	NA	CASSEGLAGDYNEQFF	TGTGCCAGCAGCGAGGGACTAGCGGGGGACTACAATGAGCAGTTCTTC